This TCR beta chain was sequenced during a study of blood T cell repertoires in COVID-19. Study information: The analysed material was cDNA or gDNA that came from T cells, B-cell-depleted T cells, or PBMCs.

Trimming took 1 base from V and 8 from J; bases not matched to a gene: 6. Germline V gives CDR1 SGHNT, CDR2 YYREEE (reference sequence). CDR3 size: 17 residues. Under the authors' procedure: Estimation of nucleated cell counts relied on the amplification of reference gene primers. Generated by immunoSEQ multiplex PCR, the TCRdb table keeps only in-frame clones and is missing some. V and J calls and clone size follow that table, whereas D and trimming were derived from the DNA. This sample has under 350,000 clones, with about 87% found just once. The source is a man aged 70-80 years with acute or convalescent COVID-19. The rearrangement joins TRBV5-4 to TRBJ2-1, with 16 bases matching TRBD2. Input material: peripheral blood. The CDR3 bases are TGTGCCAGCAGCTTGTATGGGGGACTAGCGGGAGGGCATGAGCAGTTCTTC. Translated: CASSLYGGLAGGHEQFF. Filled out from reference TRBV5-4 and TRBJ2-1, the complete variable domain reads ETGVTQSPTHLIKTRGQQVTLRCSSQSGHNTVSWYQQALGQGPQFIFQYYREEENGRGNFPPRFSGLQFPNYSSELNVNALELDDSALYLCASSLYGGLAGGHEQFFGPGTRLTVL.